This T cell receptor beta chain was found in a study of blood T cell repertoires in COVID-19. Study in general: Samples of COVID-19 (acute and convalescent) were obtained from the United States, Italy and Spain. PBMCs, B-cell-depleted T cells, or T cells were the source of the cDNA or gDNA that made up the material.

As originally analysed: Reference gene primer amplification in the assay estimated nucleated cell counts. Profiling relied on immunoSEQ multiplex PCR, and the TCRdb table lists in-frame clones only, not all of them. Clone size and V and J calls were adopted from that table, with D and trimming inferred from the DNA. The sample shows over 250,000 clones, 83% of them seen only once. V was clipped by 5 bases and J by 8 bases, with 7 bases between them. This CDR3 has 12 residues. Germline CDR1 is MDHEN and CDR2 is SYDVKM. The V call is TRBV28, the J call TRBJ1-6, with D unresolved. This receptor was obtained from a woman in her fifties or sixties who had recovered from COVID-19. The sample comprised peripheral blood. The CDR3 region is CASSPTYSPLHF. The CDR3 DNA reads TGTGCCAGCAGTCCGACTTATTCACCCCTCCACTTT. Based on the CDR3 plus reference TRBV28 and TRBJ1-6, the full variable domain is DVKVTQSSRYLVKRTGEKVFLECVQDMDHENMFWYRQDPGLGLRLIYFSYDVKMKEKGDIPEGYSVSREKKERFSLILESASTNQTSMYLCASSPTYSPLHFGNGTRLTVT.